These T cell receptor beta chains were read from a single sample in a study of blood T cell repertoires in COVID-19. Clones were sequenced by immunoSEQ multiplex PCR, and TCRdb holds only the in-frame ones, with some missing. The sample yields some 140,000 clones, more than 60% seen once. The sequencing sample was made of peripheral blood. All receptors derive from a man at least 80 years old with acute or convalescent COVID-19. Both conserved end residues are part of each CDR3. D genes are given only for firm matches. Rows give clone size only sometimes, using once, few, many, or a class for an expanded clone.

D gene	V gene	clone size	J gene	CDR3 DNA	CDR3 protein
TRBD1	TRBV29-1	.	TRBJ2-7	TGCAGCGTTGAAGTTTCTAAAGGGACAGCGCACACCTACGAGCAGTACTTC	CSVEVSKGTAHTYEQYF
.	TRBV6-5	.	TRBJ1-6	TGTGCCAGCAAAAACAGCCCAGTTAATTCACCCCTCCACTTT	CASKNSPVNSPLHF
.	TRBV19	.	TRBJ1-5	TGTGCCAGTAGTACAACAGGGAATCAGCCCCAGCATTTT	CASSTTGNQPQHF
.	TRBV10-3	once	TRBJ1-1	TGTGCCATCAGTGAATTAAGGGGTGGTGAAGCTTTCTTT	CAISELRGGEAFF
.	TRBV6-2/TRBV6-3	few	TRBJ1-1	TGTGCCAGCAGTATCCAGGGAAACACTGAAGCTTTCTTT	CASSIQGNTEAFF
.	TRBV5-1	.	TRBJ2-5	TGCGCCAGCAGCTTGGCTACCCGTACGGGAGAGACCCAGTACTTC	CASSLATRTGETQYF
.	TRBV6-5	few	TRBJ2-7	TGTGCCAGCAGCCATATAGACAGAGACGAGCAGTACTTC	CASSHIDRDEQYF
TRBD1	TRBV7-6	.	TRBJ2-7	TGTGCCAGCAGTGTGGACAGGGGTCCCTACGAGCAGTACTTC	CASSVDRGPYEQYF
.	TRBV28	.	TRBJ2-2	TGTGCCAGCAGCCCGGACTACCGGGGCACCGGGGAGCTGTTTTTT	CASSPDYRGTGELFF
TRBD2	TRBV9	.	TRBJ2-5	TGTGCCAGCAGCATACAGAACGGGGGGCAAGAGACCCAGTACTTC	CASSIQNGGQETQYF
.	TRBV6-6	few	TRBJ1-6	TGTGCCAGCAGTTACTCGAGAGGGAACAATTCACCCCTCCACTTT	CASSYSRGNNSPLHF
.	TRBV4-3	.	TRBJ2-3	TGCGCCAGCAGCCAGATGAGGAGCCACACAGATACGCAGTATTTT	CASSQMRSHTDTQYF
.	TRBV5-1	once	TRBJ2-7	TGCGCCAGCAGCTATGGGAGTGGCGAGCAGTACTTC	CASSYGSGEQYF
TRBD1	TRBV5-6	few	TRBJ2-7	TGTGCCAGCAGCTTGGCGAGACAGGGGGCATCCTACGAGCAGTACTTC	CASSLARQGASYEQYF
.	TRBV28	.	TRBJ1-5	TGTGCCAGCAGTCCGGTGAGGGCTCAGCCCCAGCATTTT	CASSPVRAQPQHF
.	TRBV14	.	TRBJ1-2	TGTGCCAGCAGCCCCGGACAGAACTATGGCTACACCTTC	CASSPGQNYGYTF
TRBD1	TRBV19	.	TRBJ2-5	TGTGCCAGTAGACAGGGACAGAACCAAGAGACCCAGTACTTC	CASRQGQNQETQYF
.	TRBV19	.	TRBJ1-6	TGTGCCAGTAGTATAGAAAGAGGCGTTTATTCACCCCTCCACTTT	CASSIERGVYSPLHF
.	TRBV29-1	.	TRBJ2-1	TGCAGCGTTGAACGGGGGGCTAATGAGCAGTTCTTC	CSVERGANEQFF
.	TRBV2	.	TRBJ2-7	TGTGCCAGCAGTCGGAACGAGGGGGTCGGCGAGCAGTACTTC	CASSRNEGVGEQYF
.	TRBV5-4	.	TRBJ1-2	TGTGCCAGCAGCTTGGGGGGGGGACACAACTATGGCTACACCTTC	CASSLGGGHNYGYTF
.	TRBV3-1/TRBV3-2	.	TRBJ1-2	TGTGCCAGCAGCCAACACAGGGAGTCGGGCTACACCTTC	CASSQHRESGYTF
.	TRBV5-1	.	TRBJ1-1	TGCGCCAGCAGCTTGGAAGGGGTTCTAACTGAAGCTTTCTTT	CASSLEGVLTEAFF
.	TRBV1	.	TRBJ1-5	TGCACCAGCAGCCAAGGGACAGGGGGCCAGAATCAGCCCCAGCATTTT	CTSSQGTGGQNQPQHF
.	TRBV28	.	TRBJ1-2	TGTGCCAGCAGCCTTCGGGTTTCCAACTATGGCTACACCTTC	CASSLRVSNYGYTF
TRBD1	TRBV2	.	TRBJ2-7	TGTGCCAGCACTACAGGGGGCGCAAGGTACGAGCAGTACTTC	CASTTGGARYEQYF
TRBD1	TRBV5-4	.	TRBJ2-1	TGTGCCAGCAGCTTACGGACAGGGAATTACAATGAGCAGTTCTTC	CASSLRTGNYNEQFF
TRBD2	TRBV9	.	TRBJ2-3	TGTGCCAGCAGCGTGACTAGCGGGGGGTATCCAGATACGCAGTATTTT	CASSVTSGGYPDTQYF
.	TRBV30	few	TRBJ1-1	TGTGCCTGGAGTCCCATGAGCACTGAAGCTTTCTTT	CAWSPMSTEAFF
.	TRBV6-5	.	TRBJ1-1	TGTGCCAGCAGTTACAGGGGGGGTGGCACTGAAGCTTTCTTT	CASSYRGGGTEAFF
TRBD1	TRBV27	.	TRBJ1-3	TGTGCCAGCAGTGCACAGGGGGCCAGAGGAAACACCATATATTTT	CASSAQGARGNTIYF
.	TRBV24-1	.	TRBJ2-1	TGTGCCACCAGGGGATTTTCCGGGGTCTCCTACAATGAGCAGTTCTTC	CATRGFSGVSYNEQFF
.	TRBV19	.	TRBJ2-5	TGTGCCTCAGGACTGCAATACGGGGAGACCCAGTACTTC	CASGLQYGETQYF